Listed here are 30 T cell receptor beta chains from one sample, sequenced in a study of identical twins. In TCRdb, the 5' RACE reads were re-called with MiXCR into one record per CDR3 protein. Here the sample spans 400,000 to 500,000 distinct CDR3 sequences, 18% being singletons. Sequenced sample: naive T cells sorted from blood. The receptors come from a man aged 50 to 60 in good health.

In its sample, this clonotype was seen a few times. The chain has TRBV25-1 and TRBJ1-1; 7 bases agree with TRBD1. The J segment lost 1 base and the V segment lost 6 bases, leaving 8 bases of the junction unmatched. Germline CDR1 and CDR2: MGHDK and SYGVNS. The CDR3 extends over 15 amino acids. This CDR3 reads CASSSPAGGNTEAFF. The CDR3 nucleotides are TGTGCCAGCAGCTCCCCGGCAGGGGGGAACACTGAAGCTTTCTTT. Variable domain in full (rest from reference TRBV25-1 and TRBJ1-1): EADIYQTPRYLVIGTGKKITLECSQTMGHDKMYWYQQDPGMELHLIHYSYGVNSTEKGDLSSESTVSRIRTEHFPLTLESARPSHTSQYLCASSSPAGGNTEAFFGQGTRLTVV.

In DNA form, the CDR3 reads TGCGCCAGCAGCTTGGTTACTGACAGAGGCTACGAGCAGTACTTC. Translating gives CASSLVTDRGYEQYF. The V gene is TRBV5-1, the J gene TRBJ2-7; perhaps TRBD1 as D (5 bases). Germline V gene lookup returns CDR1 SGHRS and CDR2 YFSETQ. This CDR3 spans 15 amino acids. The V gene lost 0 bases and the J gene lost 3 bases, with 13 bases spanning the gap.

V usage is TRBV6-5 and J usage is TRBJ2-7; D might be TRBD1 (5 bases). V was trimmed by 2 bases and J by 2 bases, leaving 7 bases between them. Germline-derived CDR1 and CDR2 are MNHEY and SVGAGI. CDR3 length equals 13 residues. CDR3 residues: CASSYAGTYEQYF. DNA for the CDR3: TGTGCCAGCAGTTACGCAGGGACCTACGAGCAGTACTTC.

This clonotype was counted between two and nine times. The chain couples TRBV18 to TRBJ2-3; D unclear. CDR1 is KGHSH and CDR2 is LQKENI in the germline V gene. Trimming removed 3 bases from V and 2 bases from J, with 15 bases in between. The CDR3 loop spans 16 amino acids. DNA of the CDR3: TGTGCCAGCTCACCTAACGACCCTAAGGTCACAGATACGCAGTATTTT. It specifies CASSPNDPKVTDTQYF.

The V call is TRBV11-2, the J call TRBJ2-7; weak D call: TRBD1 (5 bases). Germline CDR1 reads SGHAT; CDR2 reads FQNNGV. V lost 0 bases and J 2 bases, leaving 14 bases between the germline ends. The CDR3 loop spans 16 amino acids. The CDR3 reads CASSLDGHSMTYEQYF. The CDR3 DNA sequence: TGTGCCAGCAGCTTAGATGGACATAGTATGACCTACGAGCAGTACTTC.

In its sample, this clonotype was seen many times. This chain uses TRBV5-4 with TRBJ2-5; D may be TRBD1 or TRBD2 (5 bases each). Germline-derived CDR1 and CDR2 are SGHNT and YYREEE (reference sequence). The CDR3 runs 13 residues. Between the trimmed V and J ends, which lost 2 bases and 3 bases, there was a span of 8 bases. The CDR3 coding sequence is TGTGCCAGCAGCTTTTGGGGGAAAGAGACCCAGTACTTC. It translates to CASSFWGKETQYF.

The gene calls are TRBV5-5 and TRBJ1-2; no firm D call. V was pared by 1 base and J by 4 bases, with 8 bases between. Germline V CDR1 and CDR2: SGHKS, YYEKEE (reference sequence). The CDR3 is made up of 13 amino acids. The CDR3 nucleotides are TGTGCCAGCAGCTTGAATGACTTCTATGGCTACACCTTC. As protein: CASSLNDFYGYTF. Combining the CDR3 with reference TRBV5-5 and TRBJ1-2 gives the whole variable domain DAGVTQSPTHLIKTRGQQVTLRCSPISGHKSVSWYQQVLGQGPQFIFQYYEKEERGRGNFPDRFSARQFPNYSSELNVNALLLGDSALYLCASSLNDFYGYTFGSGTRLTVV.

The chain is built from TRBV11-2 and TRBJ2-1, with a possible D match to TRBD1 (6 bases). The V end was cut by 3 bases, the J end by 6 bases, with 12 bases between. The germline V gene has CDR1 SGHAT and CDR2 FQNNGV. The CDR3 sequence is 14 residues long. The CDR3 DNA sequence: TGTGCCAGCAGCTTTAGACAGGCATTCAATGAGCAGTTCTTC. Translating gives CASSFRQAFNEQFF.

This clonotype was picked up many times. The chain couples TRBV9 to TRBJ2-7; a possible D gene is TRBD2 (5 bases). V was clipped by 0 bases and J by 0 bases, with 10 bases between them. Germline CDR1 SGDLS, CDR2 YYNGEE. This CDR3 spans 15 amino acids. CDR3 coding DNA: TGTGCCAGCAGCGTAGAACCGGGAAGCTCCTACGAGCAGTACTTC. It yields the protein CASSVEPGSSYEQYF.

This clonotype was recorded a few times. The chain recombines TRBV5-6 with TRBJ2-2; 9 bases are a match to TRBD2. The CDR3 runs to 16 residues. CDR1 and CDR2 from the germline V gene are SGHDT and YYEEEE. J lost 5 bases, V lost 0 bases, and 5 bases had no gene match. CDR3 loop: CASSLGISGSTGELFF. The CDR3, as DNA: TGTGCCAGCAGCTTGGGGATTAGCGGGAGTACCGGGGAGCTGTTTTTT.

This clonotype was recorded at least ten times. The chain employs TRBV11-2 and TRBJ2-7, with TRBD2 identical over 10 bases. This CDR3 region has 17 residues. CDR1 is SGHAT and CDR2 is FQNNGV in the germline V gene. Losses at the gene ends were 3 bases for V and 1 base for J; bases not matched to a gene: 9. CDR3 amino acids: CASSFPAGGPGSYEQYF. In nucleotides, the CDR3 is TGTGCCAGCAGCTTCCCAGCGGGGGGGCCTGGGTCCTACGAGCAGTACTTC.

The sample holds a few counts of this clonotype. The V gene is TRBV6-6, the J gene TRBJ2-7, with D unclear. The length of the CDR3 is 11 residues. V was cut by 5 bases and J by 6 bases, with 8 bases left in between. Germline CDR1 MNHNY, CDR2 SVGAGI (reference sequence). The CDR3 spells CASSLYAEQYF. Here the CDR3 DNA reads TGTGCCAGCAGTCTCTATGCCGAGCAGTACTTC.

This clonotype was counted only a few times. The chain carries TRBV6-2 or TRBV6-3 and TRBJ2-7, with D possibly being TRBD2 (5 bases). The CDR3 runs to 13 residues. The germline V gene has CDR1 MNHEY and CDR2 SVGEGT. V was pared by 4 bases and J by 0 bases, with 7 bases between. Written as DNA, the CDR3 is TGTGCCAGCAGTTTTCGGGGCTCCTACGAGCAGTACTTC. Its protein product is CASSFRGSYEQYF.

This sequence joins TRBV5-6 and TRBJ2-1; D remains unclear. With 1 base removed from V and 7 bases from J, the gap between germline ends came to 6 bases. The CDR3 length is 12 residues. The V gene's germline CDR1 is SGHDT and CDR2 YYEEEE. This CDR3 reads CASSLMQNEQFF. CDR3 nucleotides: TGTGCCAGCAGCTTGATGCAGAATGAGCAGTTCTTC. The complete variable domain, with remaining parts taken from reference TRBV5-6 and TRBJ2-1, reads DAGVTQSPTHLIKTRGQQVTLRCSPKSGHDTVSWYQQALGQGPQFIFQYYEEEERQRGNFPDRFSGHQFPNYSSELNVNALLLGDSALYLCASSLMQNEQFFGPGTRLTVL.

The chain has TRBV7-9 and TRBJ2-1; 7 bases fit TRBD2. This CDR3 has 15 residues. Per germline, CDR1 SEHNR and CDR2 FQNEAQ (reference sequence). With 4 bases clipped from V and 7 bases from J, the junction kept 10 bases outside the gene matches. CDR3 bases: TGTGCCAGCAGCTCCACCCGGACTAGTCGGAATGAGCAGTTCTTC. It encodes CASSSTRTSRNEQFF. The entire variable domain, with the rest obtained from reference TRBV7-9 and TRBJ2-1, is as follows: DTGVSQNPRHKITKRGQNVTFRCDPISEHNRLYWYRQTLGQGPEFLTYFQNEAQLEKSRLLSDRFSAERPKGSFSTLEIQRTEQGDSAMYLCASSSTRTSRNEQFFGPGTRLTVL.

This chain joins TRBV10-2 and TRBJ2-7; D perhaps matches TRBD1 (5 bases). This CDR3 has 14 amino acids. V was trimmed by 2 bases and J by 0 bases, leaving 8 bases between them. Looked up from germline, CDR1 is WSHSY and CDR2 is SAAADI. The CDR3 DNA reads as TGCGCCAGCAGTGAGGGACACGACTCCTACGAGCAGTACTTC. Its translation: CASSEGHDSYEQYF.

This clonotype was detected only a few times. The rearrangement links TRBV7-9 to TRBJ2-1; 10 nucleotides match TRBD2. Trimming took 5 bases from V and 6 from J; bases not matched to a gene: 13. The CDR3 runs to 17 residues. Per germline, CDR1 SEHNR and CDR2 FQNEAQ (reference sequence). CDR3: CASSAHLAGEVSNEQFF. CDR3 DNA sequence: TGTGCCAGCAGCGCCCACCTAGCGGGAGAAGTAAGCAATGAGCAGTTCTTC.

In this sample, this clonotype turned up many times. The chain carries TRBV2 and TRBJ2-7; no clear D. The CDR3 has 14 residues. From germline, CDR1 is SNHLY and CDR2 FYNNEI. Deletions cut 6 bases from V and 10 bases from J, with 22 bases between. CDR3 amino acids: CASRDPNWPPSQYF. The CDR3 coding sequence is TGTGCCAGCAGGGATCCTAATTGGCCCCCTAGTCAGTACTTC.

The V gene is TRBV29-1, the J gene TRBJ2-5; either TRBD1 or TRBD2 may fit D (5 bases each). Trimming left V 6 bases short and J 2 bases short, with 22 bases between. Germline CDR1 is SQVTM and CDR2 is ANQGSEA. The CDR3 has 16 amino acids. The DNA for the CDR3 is TGCAGCGTGGACGGGACGGAAGAATGGACTCAAGAGACCCAGTACTTC. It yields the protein CSVDGTEEWTQETQYF.

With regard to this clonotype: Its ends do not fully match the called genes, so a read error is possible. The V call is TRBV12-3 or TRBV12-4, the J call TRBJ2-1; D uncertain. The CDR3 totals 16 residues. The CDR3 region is CASSSRRSPSYTEQFF. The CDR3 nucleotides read TGTGCCAGCAGCTCTCGGCGGTCACCATCCTACACTGAGCAGTTCTTC.

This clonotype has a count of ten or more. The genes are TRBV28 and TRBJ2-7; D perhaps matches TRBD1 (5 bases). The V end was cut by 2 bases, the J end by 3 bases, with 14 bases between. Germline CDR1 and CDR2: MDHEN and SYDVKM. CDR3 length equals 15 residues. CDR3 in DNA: TGTGCCAGCAGTTTAGTCTCTGGACAAATCTACGAGCAGTACTTC. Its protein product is CASSLVSGQIYEQYF.

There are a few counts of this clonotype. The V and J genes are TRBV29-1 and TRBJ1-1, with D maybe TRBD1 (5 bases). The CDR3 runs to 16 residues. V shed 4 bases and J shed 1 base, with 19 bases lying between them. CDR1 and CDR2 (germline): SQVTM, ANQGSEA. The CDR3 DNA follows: TGCAGCGTTGGTCGGTCTTTAGGGGTAAGGAACACTGAAGCTTTCTTT. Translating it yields CSVGRSLGVRNTEAFF.

This chain's CDR3 is CASSFVGAGGETQYF. The CDR3 nucleotides read TGTGCCAGCAGCTTCGTCGGGGCAGGAGGGGAGACCCAGTACTTC. The V gene is TRBV7-2, the J gene TRBJ2-5; TRBD2 is a possible D gene (6 bases). There are 15 residues in the CDR3. Trimming left V 3 bases short and J 5 bases short, with 16 bases between. The germline CDR1 and CDR2 sequences are SGHTA and FQGNSA.

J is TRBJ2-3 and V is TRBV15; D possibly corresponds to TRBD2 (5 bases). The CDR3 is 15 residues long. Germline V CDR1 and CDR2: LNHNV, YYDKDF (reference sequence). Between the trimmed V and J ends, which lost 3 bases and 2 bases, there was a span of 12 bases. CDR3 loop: CATSSRADYTDTQYF. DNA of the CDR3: TGTGCCACCAGCAGTAGGGCAGACTACACAGATACGCAGTATTTT. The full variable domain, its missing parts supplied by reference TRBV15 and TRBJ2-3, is DAMVIQNPRYQVTQFGKPVTLSCSQTLNHNVMYWYQQKSSQAPKLLFHYYDKDFNNEADTPDNFQSRRPNTSFCFLDIRSPGLGDTAMYLCATSSRADYTDTQYFGPGTRLTVL.

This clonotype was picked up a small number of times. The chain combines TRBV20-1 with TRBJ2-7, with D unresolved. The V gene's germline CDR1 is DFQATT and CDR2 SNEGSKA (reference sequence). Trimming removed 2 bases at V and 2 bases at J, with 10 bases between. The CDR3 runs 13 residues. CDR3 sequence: CSARIRQTYEQYF. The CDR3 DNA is TGCAGTGCTAGAATTCGACAAACCTACGAGCAGTACTTC.

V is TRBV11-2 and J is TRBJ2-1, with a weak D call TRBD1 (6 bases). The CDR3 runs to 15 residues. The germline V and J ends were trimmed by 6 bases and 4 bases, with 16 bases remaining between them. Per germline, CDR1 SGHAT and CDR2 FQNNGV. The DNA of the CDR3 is TGTGCCAGCAGGCGATGGGACACAAAGTACAATGAGCAGTTCTTC. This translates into CASRRWDTKYNEQFF.

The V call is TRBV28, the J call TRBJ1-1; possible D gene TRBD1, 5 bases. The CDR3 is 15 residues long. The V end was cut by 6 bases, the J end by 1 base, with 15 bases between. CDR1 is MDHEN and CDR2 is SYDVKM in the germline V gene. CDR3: CASSTAGLPNTEAFF. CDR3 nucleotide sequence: TGTGCCAGCAGCACGGCGGGACTTCCGAACACTGAAGCTTTCTTT.

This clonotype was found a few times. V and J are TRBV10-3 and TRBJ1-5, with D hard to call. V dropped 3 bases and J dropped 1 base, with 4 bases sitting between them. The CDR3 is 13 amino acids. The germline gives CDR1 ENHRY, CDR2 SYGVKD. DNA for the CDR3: TGTGCCATCAGTGACACGAGCAATCAGCCCCAGCATTTT. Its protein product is CAISDTSNQPQHF.

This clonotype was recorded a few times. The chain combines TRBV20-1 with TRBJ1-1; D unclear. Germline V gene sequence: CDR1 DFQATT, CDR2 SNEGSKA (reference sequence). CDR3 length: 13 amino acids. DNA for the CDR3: TGCAGGGGGTTGGAGGCGACGAACACTGAAGCTTTCTTT. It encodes CRGLEATNTEAFF.

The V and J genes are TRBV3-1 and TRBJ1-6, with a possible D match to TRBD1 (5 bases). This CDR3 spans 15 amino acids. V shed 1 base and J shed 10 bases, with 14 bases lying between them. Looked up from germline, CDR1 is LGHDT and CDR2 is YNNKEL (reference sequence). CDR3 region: CASSQVGGARSPLHF. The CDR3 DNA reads TGTGCCAGCAGCCAAGTTGGTGGGGCGCGATCACCCCTCCACTTT.